Following are 4 T cell receptor beta chains from one sample sequenced in a study of blood T cells in healthy people across ages. With a J-beta primer mix and a sample-barcoded 5' primer, a second PCR ran about 6 to 11 cycles. TCRdb fed the 5' RACE reads into MiXCR, producing one record per CDR3 protein. The data hold around 1,800,000 distinct CDR3 sequences, with 30% to 40% observed a single time. Source material: blood. Source of these receptors: a human donor in good health.

In this sample, this clonotype turned up a few times. The chain combines TRBV7-6 with TRBJ1-3, with D unresolved. Trimming left V 2 bases short and J 4 bases short, with 15 bases between. This CDR3 has 16 amino acids. Germline V gene lookup returns CDR1 SGHVS and CDR2 FNYEAQ. This CDR3 reads CASSLTQRGRGNTIYF. The CDR3 DNA is TGTGCCAGCAGCTTAACCCAACGGGGAAGGGGAAACACCATATATTTT.

The chain couples TRBV7-9 to TRBJ2-5; D may be TRBD1 (6 bases). This CDR3 is built from 14 residues. The V and J ends lost 5 bases and 4 bases respectively, with 14 bases between them. Germline loops: CDR1 SEHNR, CDR2 FQNEAQ (reference sequence). Here the CDR3 DNA reads TGTGCCAGCAGCCGAGACAGGTCAGGAGAGACCCAGTACTTC. Protein: CASSRDRSGETQYF. Combining the CDR3 with reference TRBV7-9 and TRBJ2-5 gives the whole variable domain DTGVSQNPRHKITKRGQNVTFRCDPISEHNRLYWYRQTLGQGPEFLTYFQNEAQLEKSRLLSDRFSAERPKGSFSTLEIQRTEQGDSAMYLCASSRDRSGETQYFGPGTRLLVL.

The rearrangement joins TRBV29-1 to TRBJ2-7; the D gene is possibly TRBD2 (6 bases). The germline V gene encodes CDR1 SQVTM and CDR2 ANQGSEA. The length of the CDR3 is 15 residues. V was trimmed by 6 bases and J by 2 bases, leaving 20 bases between them. The CDR3 DNA sequence: TGCAGCGTCGCAAAGTCTCGGGACTCGGCCTACGAGCAGTACTTC. Translated, it gives CSVAKSRDSAYEQYF.

Points on this clonotype: One junction end does not reproduce the germline sequence, and a read error may be involved. In DNA form, the CDR3 reads TGTGTCAGCAGTTACTCGAAAGGCCGTCCCAAGGAGGCCCAGTACTTC. Protein: CVSSYSKGRPKEAQYF. The chain is built from TRBV6-2 or TRBV6-3 and TRBJ2-5, with a weak D call TRBD2 (5 bases). Germline CDR1 reads MNHEY; CDR2 reads SVGEGT. This CDR3 is 16 amino acids long.